The clone carrying this T cell receptor beta chain has ten or more counts. As yet, its antigen is unknown. The J segment lost 10 bases and the V segment lost 0 bases, leaving 11 bases of the junction unmatched. CDR1 LNHNV and CDR2 YYDKDF come from the germline V gene (reference sequence). CDR3 length: 16 amino acids. This specimen comes from a study of breast tumors, draining lymph nodes, adjacent tissues. Study conclusions and caveats: The lymph node origin of tumor T cells was framed as consistent with a hypothesis, not demonstrated. Findings are consistent with lymph node origin and intratumoral expansion of most tumor T cells. Tumor repertoires ranked between lymph nodes and nontumor tissue in diversity, with V and J gene preferences. Tumor and nontumor repertoires were significantly more similar in luminal-like than in basal-like breast cancer.

Axillary draining lymph nodes of breast cancer patients supplied the node samples. Using its own MiXCR run on the multiplex PCR reads, TCRdb lists one record per CDR3 protein. The data contain roughly 130,000 distinct CDR3 sequences, 15% to 20% of them seen just once; the ten biggest clones take up 3% to 4%. The rearrangement joins TRBV15 to TRBJ2-1; TRBD2 aligns across 8 bases. The sequenced material came from axillary lymph node tissue. The clonotype originates from a female donor with breast cancer. Some clones in this sample may be carry-over from other donors' samples. CDR3 protein: CATSRDLNGGAQEQFF. CDR3 DNA sequence: TGTGCCACCAGCAGAGATCTGAACGGGGGGGCCCAAGAGCAGTTCTTC.